Shown below are 13 T cell receptor beta chains from a single sample sequenced in a study of T-cell reconstitution after alpha-beta-depleted transplantation in children. The TCRbeta library incorporated unique molecular identifiers. In TCRdb, the PCR reads were re-called with MiXCR into one record per CDR3 protein. The repertoire has 640,000 or so distinct CDR3 sequences, roughly 17% of them found once; the top ten carry 0.9% to 1.2%. The input for sequencing was PBMCs from the stem cell graft donor, taken from the stem cell graft. Receptor source: a human donor who donated a stem cell graft to a child with acute myeloid leukemia.

This clonotype was picked up many times. The V gene is TRBV12-3 or TRBV12-4, the J gene TRBJ2-5; 9 nucleotides align to TRBD1. The junction had 5 bases not matched to a gene; V was cut back by 6 bases and J by 6 bases. The CDR3 has 13 amino acids. The CDR3 DNA is TGTGCCAGCAGCACGACAGGGGGACAGACCCAGTACTTC. Translation: CASSTTGGQTQYF.

This clonotype was recorded a few times. The CDR3 protein is CASSLVTGLNYGYTF. DNA of the CDR3: TGTGCCAGCAGCTTAGTGACCGGACTGAACTATGGCTACACCTTC. The chain carries TRBV11-2 and TRBJ1-2; D unresolved. The CDR3 is 15 residues long. Germline CDR1 and CDR2: SGHAT and FQNNGV. Between the trimmed V and J ends, which lost 1 base and 2 bases, there was a span of 11 bases.

This clonotype was detected ten times or more. The chain combines TRBV12-3 or TRBV12-4 with TRBJ1-4; 8 bases fit TRBD1. J gave up 7 bases and V 4 bases, and 8 bases lay outside the gene matches. The CDR3 is made up of 15 amino acids. CDR3 sequence reads: CASSSPGQGGEKLFF. CDR3 nucleotide sequence: TGTGCCAGCAGTTCACCCGGACAGGGTGGTGAAAAACTGTTTTTT.

V and J are TRBV7-9 and TRBJ2-5; D ambiguous. With 3 bases removed from V and 5 bases from J, the gap between germline ends came to 7 bases. The germline V gene has CDR1 SEHNR and CDR2 FQNEAQ (reference sequence). CDR3 length: 12 residues. Here the CDR3 DNA reads TGTGCCAGCAGCTTGCAAGTGGAGACCCAGTACTTC. As protein: CASSLQVETQYF.

This clonotype showed up many times. The chain couples TRBV12-3 or TRBV12-4 to TRBJ2-1; 10 nucleotides match TRBD2. With 1 base clipped from V and 3 bases from J, the junction kept 3 bases outside the gene matches. The CDR3 totals 16 residues. The CDR3 DNA is TGTGCCAGCAGTTTAGTTAGCGGGGGGCTCTACAATGAGCAGTTCTTC. Translated, it gives CASSLVSGGLYNEQFF.

As for this clonotype: This may be a read error: a much more frequent sequence differs by one nucleotide. The chain carries TRBV20-1 and TRBJ1-1, with D perhaps matching TRBD1 (5 bases). This CDR3 has 13 residues. CDR1 DFQATT and CDR2 SNEGSKA come from the germline V gene (reference sequence). CDR3 in DNA: TGCAGTTCTAGCGGGGGTGGCGACACTGAAGCTTTCTTT. It is translated as CSSSGGGDTEAFF.

This clonotype has a count of ten or more. The junction differs from germline at one of its ends, possibly a read error. The chain couples TRBV20-1 to TRBJ1-2; D gene unclear. Germline V gives CDR1 DFQATT, CDR2 SNEGSKA (reference sequence). The CDR3 covers 11 residues. The CDR3 region has the DNA TGCAGTGCTAGAGAGGAGGATGGGTACACCTTC. This sequence encodes CSAREEDGYTF.

Many counts were recorded for this clonotype. The chain combines TRBV12-3 or TRBV12-4 with TRBJ1-1; 7 bases are shared with TRBD1. V was pared by 4 bases and J by 5 bases, with 10 bases of the junction left unmatched. The CDR3 spans 15 residues. This chain's CDR3 is CASSSPSTGPTEAFF. DNA of the CDR3: TGTGCCAGCAGTTCCCCTTCGACAGGGCCGACTGAAGCTTTCTTT.

In this sample, this clonotype turned up many times. The chain is built from TRBV7-3 and TRBJ2-7; 9 nucleotides agree with TRBD1. The CDR3 totals 15 residues. The germline gives CDR1 SGHTA, CDR2 FQGTGA. V dropped 1 base and J dropped 5; count of bases not matched to a gene: 6. The DNA for the CDR3 is TGTGCCAGCAGCTTAAATCCGGGACAGGGCCACGAGCAGTACTTC. Translation gives CASSLNPGQGHEQYF. The full variable domain, with the rest looked up from reference TRBV7-3 and TRBJ2-7, is GAGVSQTPSNKVTEKGKYVELRCDPISGHTALYWYRQSLGQGPEFLIYFQGTGAADDSGLPNDRFFAVRPEGSVSTLKIQRTERGDSAVYLCASSLNPGQGHEQYFGPGTRLTVT.

The rearrangement joins TRBV4-3 to TRBJ2-2; 7 bases are a match to TRBD2. The length of the CDR3 is 14 residues. With 4 bases clipped from V and 5 bases from J, the junction kept 4 bases outside the gene matches. The germline CDR1 and CDR2 sequences are LGHNA and YSLEER. The CDR3 DNA reads as TGCGCCAGCAGCCCAGAACTAGCGACCGGGGAGCTGTTTTTT. It specifies CASSPELATGELFF.

The table lists this clonotype with a few counts. The chain carries TRBV20-1 and TRBJ2-6; no reliable D call. The CDR3 runs 18 residues. The germline CDR1 and CDR2 sequences are DFQATT and SNEGSKA (reference sequence). The V and J ends lost 0 bases and 0 bases respectively, with 15 bases between them. CDR3 amino acids: CSARDPGRPSSGANVLTF. The CDR3 DNA reads TGCAGTGCTAGAGATCCAGGCCGCCCCTCCTCTGGGGCCAACGTCCTGACTTTC.

The chain links TRBV11-1 to TRBJ1-2; weak D call: TRBD1 (6 bases). Germline CDR1 and CDR2: SGHAT and FQDESV (reference sequence). V was cut by 8 bases and J by 0 bases, with 7 bases left in between. This CDR3 spans 12 amino acids. CDR3 protein: CASDRSNYGYTF. Here the CDR3 DNA reads TGTGCCAGCGACAGGTCTAACTATGGCTACACCTTC.

The sample holds many counts of this clonotype. V and J are TRBV7-2 and TRBJ2-7, with no clear D. Germline loops: CDR1 SGHTA, CDR2 FQGNSA. V lost 3 bases and J 5 bases, leaving 8 bases between the germline ends. The CDR3 runs to 12 residues. The CDR3 region has the DNA TGTGCCAGCAGCTTTAAAGACGACGAGCAGTACTTC. This gives the protein CASSFKDDEQYF.